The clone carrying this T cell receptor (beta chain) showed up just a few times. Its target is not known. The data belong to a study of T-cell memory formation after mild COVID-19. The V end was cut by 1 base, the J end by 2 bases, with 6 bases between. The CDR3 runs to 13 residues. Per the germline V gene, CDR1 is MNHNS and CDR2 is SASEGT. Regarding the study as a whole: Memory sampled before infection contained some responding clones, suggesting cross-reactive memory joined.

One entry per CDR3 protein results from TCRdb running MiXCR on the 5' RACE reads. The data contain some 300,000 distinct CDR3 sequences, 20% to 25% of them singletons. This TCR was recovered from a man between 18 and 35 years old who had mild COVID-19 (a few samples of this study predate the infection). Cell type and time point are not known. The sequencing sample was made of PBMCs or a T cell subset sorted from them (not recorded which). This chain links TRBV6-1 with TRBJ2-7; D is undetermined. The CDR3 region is CASSEVGTYEQYV. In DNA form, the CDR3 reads TGTGCCAGCAGTGAAGTAGGAACCTACGAGCAGTACGTC.